The source of this T cell receptor (beta chain) is a study of blood T cell repertoires in COVID-19. Data came from immunoSEQ multiplex PCR; TCRdb stores just in-frame clones and leaves some out. The data contain over 100,000 clones, about four fifths of them singletons. V lost 4 bases and J lost 9; bases outside the gene matches: 14. CDR1 and CDR2 (germline): MNHEY, SVGEGT. The CDR3 totals 16 residues. The V call is TRBV6-2 or TRBV6-3, the J call TRBJ1-5; TRBD1 agrees at 8 bases. This TCR came from a woman of 80 years or more with acute or convalescent COVID-19. Input material: peripheral blood. CDR3 DNA sequence: TGTGCCAGCAGTTCCCAGGGGGCAGGGACCCGTGGGCCCCAGCATTTT. Protein: CASSSQGAGTRGPQHF.